A selection of T cell receptor beta chains follows, all from one sample in a study of T cell responses to AZD1222 COVID-19 vaccine. TCRdb's copy holds only in-frame clones and misses some; the assay was immunoSEQ multiplex PCR. This table has around 95,000 clones, nearly 95% appearing once. The sample in question was peripheral blood, obtained on day 0 of AZD1222 vaccination. These receptors were collected from an adult in good health. CDR3s include the opening cysteine and the closing phenylalanine or tryptophan. The D gene is left open where the match is weak. Only part of the rows carry a size: once, few, many, or a class if the clone is expanded.

>TRBD2|TRBJ2-1|TRBV7-3|NA
TGTGCCAGCAGCTTGACGGGAGGGCCTGTAAATGAGCAGTTCTTC
CASSLTGGPVNEQFF
>NA|TRBJ2-7|TRBV28|NA
TGTGCCAGCAGTTTAATAGTCGGGTTAAGCTCCTACGAGCAGTACTTC
CASSLIVGLSSYEQYF
>TRBD1|TRBJ2-7|TRBV18|NA
TGTGCCAGCTCACCGGGGCGGACAGGCTACGAGCAGTACTTC
CASSPGRTGYEQYF
>TRBD2|TRBJ2-3|TRBV9|NA
TGTGCCAGCGGGACTAGTGGATCCACAGATACGCAGTATTTT
CASGTSGSTDTQYF
>TRBD1|TRBJ2-3|TRBV5-1|once
TGCGCCAGCAGCCCTTTCCTGACAGGGATGGCAGATACGCAGTATTTT
CASSPFLTGMADTQYF
>NA|TRBJ1-2|TRBV27|NA
TGTGCCAGCAGTCCCTTAGGGTACTCTAACTATGGCTACACCTTC
CASSPLGYSNYGYTF
>TRBD1|TRBJ1-1|TRBV27|once
TGTGCCAGCAGTTTGGGGAGACAGGGTGTGATGGACACTGAAGCTTTCTTT
CASSLGRQGVMDTEAFF
>NA|TRBJ2-1|TRBV29-1|NA
TGCAGCGTTTGGTGGGTCGACAATGAGCAGTTCTTC
CSVWWVDNEQFF
>NA|TRBJ1-2|TRBV2|NA
TGTGCCAGCAGACCCCCATCAGCATTAGCTAACTATGGCTACACCTTC
CASRPPSALANYGYTF
>NA|TRBJ2-1|TRBV24-1|NA
TGTGCCACCAGTGATACCGTGGCAGGGAAGTCCTACAATGAGCAGTTCTTC
CATSDTVAGKSYNEQFF
>NA|TRBJ1-1|TRBV19|NA
TGTGCCAGTAGTATACAAGGGACTGAAGCTTTCTTT
CASSIQGTEAFF
>NA|TRBJ2-7|TRBV28|NA
TGTGCCAGCAGTCAGGGACGTGAGCAGTACTTC
CASSQGREQYF
>TRBD2|TRBJ2-1|TRBV7-6|NA
TGTGCCAGCAGCTTAGCGGCAGCGGGAGGGTACAATGAGCAGTTCTTC
CASSLAAAGGYNEQFF
>NA|TRBJ2-6|TRBV9|NA
TGTGCCAGCAGCGTAAAGTTCTCTGGGGCCAACGTCCTGACTTTC
CASSVKFSGANVLTF
>TRBD1|TRBJ1-2|TRBV5-1|NA
TGCGCCAGCAGCTTGGAGACAGGGGACTATGGCTACACCTTC
CASSLETGDYGYTF
>NA|TRBJ2-2|TRBV24-1|NA
TGTGCCACCAGTGGAGCCCAATTACCGGGGAAGCTGTTTTTT
CATSGAQLPGKLFF
>NA|TRBJ1-3|TRBV28|NA
TGTGCCAGCAGTGGGGGGTCCTTCTCTGGAAACACCATATATTTT
CASSGGSFSGNTIYF
>TRBD1|TRBJ1-3|TRBV5-6|NA
TGTGCCAGCAGCTTCGGGGACAGGGTCTCTGGAAACACCATATATTTT
CASSFGDRVSGNTIYF
>TRBD2|TRBJ2-1|TRBV11-2|once
TGTGCCAGCAGCTTAAACCGGGATAGCGGGAGGCATGAGCAGTTCTTC
CASSLNRDSGRHEQFF
>TRBD2|TRBJ2-5|TRBV29-1|once
TGCAGCGCCCGGGGAGGGGTGGAGACCCAGTACTTC
CSARGGVETQYF
>TRBD1|TRBJ2-4|TRBV2|NA
TGTGCCAGCCGGGCAGGGGGTCAAGGGGGAAACATTCAGTACTTC
CASRAGGQGGNIQYF
>NA|TRBJ2-1|TRBV13|NA
TGTGCCAGCAGCTTAGGTGTCGATGAGCAGTTCTTC
CASSLGVDEQFF
>NA|TRBJ2-3|TRBV18|NA
TGTGCCAGCTCACCGCCTAGCACAGATACGCAGTATTTT
CASSPPSTDTQYF
>TRBD2|TRBJ2-5|TRBV2|NA
TGTGCCAGCAGGGAAAGACTAGCGAAAAAGGGGGAGACCCAGTACTTC
CASRERLAKKGETQYF
>NA|TRBJ1-2|TRBV28|NA
TGTGCCAGCAGTCCCCTACGGGGGGCGGTCTATGGCTACACCTTC
CASSPLRGAVYGYTF
>TRBD2|TRBJ2-7|TRBV18|NA
TGTGCCAGCTCACCAGGGGCGGGAGACCCCTACGAGCAGTACTTC
CASSPGAGDPYEQYF
>TRBD1|TRBJ2-1|TRBV28|NA
TGTGCCAGCAGTTTATACGAAGGGGGCCGGACGAATGAGCAGTTCTTC
CASSLYEGGRTNEQFF
>NA|TRBJ1-5|TRBV28|NA
TGTGCCAGCAACCTTCGGCCCCAGCATTTT
CASNLRPQHF
>TRBD2|TRBJ2-5|TRBV20-1|NA
TGCAGTGCTAGTCCCATCTCGGGACTAGCGGGAGCAGAGACCCAGTACTTC
CSASPISGLAGAETQYF
>TRBD2|TRBJ2-7|TRBV10-2|few
TGCGCCAGCGAGGGACTAGCGGGAGATGACAGCCCCTACGAGCAGTACTTC
CASEGLAGDDSPYEQYF
>NA|TRBJ1-4|TRBV6-5|NA
TGTGCCAGCTCCCAAAGGACCAGTACTCGGCAAAAACTGTTTTTT
CASSQRTSTRQKLFF
>NA|TRBJ1-5|TRBV3-1/TRBV3-2|NA
TGTGCCAGCAGCCAAGATTATACGAATCAGCCCCAGCATTTT
CASSQDYTNQPQHF
>NA|TRBJ1-5|TRBV23-1|once
TGCGCCAGCAGTCAATCCCGGACAGAATTGAGCAATCAGCCCCAGCATTTT
CASSQSRTELSNQPQHF
>NA|TRBJ1-2|TRBV30|NA
TGTGCCTGGAGTCCCCCGGGGGGGATGGGGAACTATGGCTACACCTTC
CAWSPPGGMGNYGYTF
>TRBD1|TRBJ1-2|TRBV28|NA
TGTGCCAGCAGTACCTCAGGGGGATCGCCCTATGGCTACACCTTC
CASSTSGGSPYGYTF
>NA|TRBJ2-7|TRBV7-2|NA
TGTGCCAGCAGCTTAGGGGGCGGGAAGGTTCGCTACGAGCAGTACTTC
CASSLGGGKVRYEQYF
>TRBD2|TRBJ2-7|TRBV5-1|once
TGCGCCAGCACCGTAGCGGGAGGGCTGAGGTTCGTTGGGCAGTACTTC
CASTVAGGLRFVGQYF
>NA|TRBJ2-3|TRBV20-1|once
TGCAGTGCTCACCTTAATACGCAGTATTTT
CSAHLNTQYF
>NA|TRBJ2-1|TRBV27|NA
TGTGCCAGCAGTGCAGGGACCGGACTGTACAATGAGCAGTTCTTC
CASSAGTGLYNEQFF
>NA|TRBJ1-5|TRBV6-6|once
TGTGCCAGCAGTTCTGGGGGCGATGTGCCCCAGCATTTT
CASSSGGDVPQHF
>NA|TRBJ2-5|TRBV12-3/TRBV12-4|few
TGTGCCAGCAGTTTACAGGGCCCGGAGACCCAGTACTTC
CASSLQGPETQYF
>TRBD1|TRBJ1-1|TRBV18|NA
TGTGCCAGCTCTCCGACAGGGCAGAACACTGAAGCTTTCTTT
CASSPTGQNTEAFF
>NA|TRBJ2-5|TRBV9|NA
TGTGCCAGCAGCCAGTTTGAGGGCCGGGAGACCCAGTACTTC
CASSQFEGRETQYF
>NA|TRBJ1-1|TRBV7-9|NA
TGTGCCAGCAGCTTGAAGGAGAACACTGAAGCTTTCTTT
CASSLKENTEAFF
>NA|TRBJ2-1|TRBV7-3|few
TGTGCCAGCAGCCGAAACCCCCCGGGGATCGATGAGCAGTTCTTC
CASSRNPPGIDEQFF
>NA|TRBJ2-3|TRBV27|NA
TGTGCCAGCAGAAAGAGGCGGGGCACAGATACGCAGTATTTT
CASRKRRGTDTQYF
>TRBD1|TRBJ1-3|TRBV10-3|few
TGTGCCATCAGTGTCCAGGGGGCTGCTGGAAACACCATATATTTT
CAISVQGAAGNTIYF
>TRBD1|TRBJ1-1|TRBV7-7|many
TGTGCTAGCAGCTTAGACAGGGGATACCTTAACACTGAAGCTTTCTTT
CASSLDRGYLNTEAFF
>NA|TRBJ2-3|TRBV3-1/TRBV3-2|NA
TGTGCCAGCAGCCTCTTAGCGTCAGATACGCAGTATTTT
CASSLLASDTQYF
>TRBD1|TRBJ2-2|TRBV6-5|NA
TGTGCCAGCAGGACTTCGACAGGGGACACCGGGGAGCTGTTTTTT
CASRTSTGDTGELFF